This is a list of T cell receptor beta chains from one sample in a study of T cell repertoires in cytomegalovirus infection. TCRdb reanalysed the reads using MiXCR and keeps one entry per CDR3 protein. The table lists fewer than 900,000 distinct CDR3 sequences, 25% to 30% of them singletons. No cognate antigen is known for these TCRs. Sequencing used cultured CD8+ T cells from PBMCs, obtained from culture after CMV antigen stimulation. These receptors were obtained from a human donor in good health (CMV status not recorded). Some clones in this sample may be carry-over from other donors' samples. Both conserved end residues are part of each CDR3. The D gene is left open where the match is weak. Some rows have no size entry. The others give once, few or many, or a class for an expanded clone.

d_gene	abundance	v_gene	j_gene	CDR3nt	CDR3aa
-	-	TRBV6-2/TRBV6-3	TRBJ1-5	TGTGCCAGCGGGGAGACAGACAGCAATCAGCCCCAGCATTTT	CASGETDSNQPQHF
-	-	TRBV12-3/TRBV12-4	TRBJ2-2	TGTGCCAGCAGTTATAGGCCTAACACCGGGGAGCTGTTTTTT	CASSYRPNTGELFF
-	few	TRBV7-9	TRBJ2-1	TGTGCCAGCAGCTTAGGTCCAGGGTATGAGCAGTTCTTC	CASSLGPGYEQFF
TRBD1	-	TRBV6-1	TRBJ2-1	TGTGCCAGCAGTGGACAGGGGCGGAATGAGCAGTTCTTC	CASSGQGRNEQFF
TRBD1	few	TRBV27	TRBJ1-5	TGTGCCAGCAGTCCCAGACAGGGGGCCACTCAGCCCCAGCATTTT	CASSPRQGATQPQHF
TRBD1	-	TRBV6-8	TRBJ2-7	TGTGCCAGCAGTTACTCGGGGACAGGGAACGAGCAGTACTTC	CASSYSGTGNEQYF
-	-	TRBV28	TRBJ1-4	TGTGCCAGCAGTTCGATGCAGCCTAATGAAAAACTGTTTTTT	CASSSMQPNEKLFF
-	many	TRBV7-2	TRBJ1-1	TGTGCCAGCAGCCTACTAACAGGGATTGAAGCTTTCTTT	CASSLLTGIEAFF
-	-	TRBV9	TRBJ1-2	TGTGCCAGCAGCGCCCCTACGGGATACGGCTACACCTTC	CASSAPTGYGYTF
TRBD2	-	TRBV5-3	TRBJ2-1	TGTGCCAGCAGCTTACTAGCGGGGGGGCTCAATGAGCAGGTCTTC	CASSLLAGGLNEQVF
-	many	TRBV20-1	TRBJ1-2	TGCAGTGCTATCTATTACCGGTCCAGGGTCGGTGGCTACACCTTC	CSAIYYRSRVGGYTF
TRBD2	few	TRBV6-1	TRBJ2-1	TGTGCCAGCAGTGAATTTTGGGAGGGGTTTAATGAGCAGTTCTTC	CASSEFWEGFNEQFF
TRBD1	few	TRBV7-7	TRBJ2-2	TGTGCTAGCGGGGGACAGGGGGCCACCGGGGAGCTGTTTTTT	CASGGQGATGELFF
-	-	TRBV24-1	TRBJ2-7	TGTGCCACCAATCCGATTTACTACGAGCAGTACTTC	CATNPIYYEQYF
-	few	TRBV20-1	TRBJ1-2	TGCAGTGCCCCGTCTTGGGGGAGATCATCTGGCTACACCTTC	CSAPSWGRSSGYTF
-	-	TRBV7-6	TRBJ2-1	TGTGCCAGCAGGACGGGGGATTACAATGAGCAGTTCTTC	CASRTGDYNEQFF
-	-	TRBV28	TRBJ2-2	TGTGCCAGCAGCAGGCGGCGGCCCGAAGGGTCCGGGGAGCTGTTTTTT	CASSRRRPEGSGELFF
-	once	TRBV6-4	TRBJ1-2	TGTGCCACACGCGCTAACTATGGCTACACCTTC	CATRANYGYTF
TRBD2	-	TRBV2	TRBJ2-5	TGTGCCAGCAGTGAGGGGACTAGCGGCCAAGAGACCCAGTACTTC	CASSEGTSGQETQYF
-	-	TRBV2	TRBJ2-7	TGTGCCAGCACCGAGGGCTCCTACGAGCAGTACTTC	CASTEGSYEQYF
TRBD1	few	TRBV4-1	TRBJ1-4	TGCGCCAGCAGCCCATCAGGGGGCGCGATTAATGAAAAACTGTTTTTT	CASSPSGGAINEKLFF
-	-	TRBV6-5	TRBJ1-1	TGTGCCAGCAGTTACTCCGGGGACCGGAGGGACACTGAAGCTTTCTTT	CASSYSGDRRDTEAFF
TRBD1	-	TRBV7-9	TRBJ1-5	TGTGCCAGCAGCGACGCATTTCAGGGGGGATATCAGCCCCAGCATTTT	CASSDAFQGGYQPQHF
TRBD1	-	TRBV7-8	TRBJ2-3	TGTGCCAGCAGCCCCCTTCTGGGACAGATGTCCACTAGCACAGATACGCAGTATTTT	CASSPLLGQMSTSTDTQYF
-	few	TRBV4-1	TRBJ1-5	TGCGCCAGCAGCTGGACTGTCGATAGCAATCAGCCCCAGCATTTT	CASSWTVDSNQPQHF
-	many	TRBV7-6	TRBJ2-3	TGTGCCAGCAGCTTAGGGTGGAGGAACACAGATACGCAGTATTTT	CASSLGWRNTDTQYF
-	few	TRBV4-1	TRBJ2-1	TGCGCCAGCAGCCCACAACCCTACAATGAGCAGTTCTTC	CASSPQPYNEQFF
-	-	TRBV29-1	TRBJ1-1	TGCAGCGTACTGGACCGAGGGGCTGAAGCTTTCTTT	CSVLDRGAEAFF
TRBD2	few	TRBV4-1	TRBJ2-2	TGCGCCAGCAGAACCTTTGATCGGGGGGGATCGTCCGGGGAGCTGTTTTTT	CASRTFDRGGSSGELFF
TRBD2	many	TRBV5-6	TRBJ2-7	TGTGCCAGCAGCTTTAACCATCTAGCGGGGGGTATCTACGAGCAGTACTTC	CASSFNHLAGGIYEQYF
-	-	TRBV7-2	TRBJ2-5	TGTGCCAGCAGCTTTAGCCCCGGGGGGCTTCAAGAGACCCAGTACTTC	CASSFSPGGLQETQYF
-	-	TRBV6-4	TRBJ1-2	TGTGCCAGCACCGAAACCCCGGACAGTGGAGATCTCTATGGCTACACCTTC	CASTETPDSGDLYGYTF
-	-	TRBV6-6	TRBJ2-7	TGTGCCAGCAGTTACTCCGCAGGGCCCTACGAGCAGTACTTC	CASSYSAGPYEQYF
-	many	TRBV12-5	TRBJ2-2	TGTGCTAGTGGTTTGCCCACCGGGGAGCTGTTTTTT	CASGLPTGELFF
-	-	TRBV6-2/TRBV6-3	TRBJ1-1	TGTGCCAGCATCCCGGACGGTTTTAAGGCTGAAGCTTTCTTT	CASIPDGFKAEAFF
-	-	TRBV24-1	TRBJ2-3	TGTGCCACCAGTGATCGGACAGATACGCAGTATTTT	CATSDRTDTQYF
TRBD2	-	TRBV7-6	TRBJ2-1	TGTGCCAGCAGCCCCACGAGCGGGGGGGCACCTTACAATGAGCAGTTCTTC	CASSPTSGGAPYNEQFF
-	-	TRBV6-5	TRBJ1-1	TGTGCCAGCAGTTACAGGGGAAGTGAAGCTTTCTTT	CASSYRGSEAFF
-	few	TRBV12-3/TRBV12-4	TRBJ2-2	TGTGCCAGCAGAGATATTAGGGTAAACACCGGGGAGCTGTTTTTT	CASRDIRVNTGELFF
-	few	TRBV3-1	TRBJ1-3	TGTGCCAGCAGCCACCAAAGTCGGACCGGGATTCACACCATATATTTT	CASSHQSRTGIHTIYF
-	many	TRBV11-2	TRBJ2-1	TGTGCCAGCAGCCCACTCAATGAGCAGTTCTTC	CASSPLNEQFF
-	few	TRBV11-2	TRBJ2-1	TGTGCCAGCAGCACCCGCAGGGTCCATGAGCAGTTCTTC	CASSTRRVHEQFF